The 24 T cell receptor beta chains listed next were all sequenced from one sample in a study of T cells in Graves' hyperthyroidism and ophthalmopathy. Amplification of TCR beta CDR3 regions used RNA as the template. Researchers ran a first-round RT-PCR on the TCR CDR3 using the HTBI primer set. TCRdb reprocessed the multiplex PCR reads with MiXCR, giving one entry per CDR3 protein. The repertoire consists of 610,000 or so distinct CDR3 sequences, with roughly 50% occurring once and the leading ten covering around 7.7%. Sequenced: peripheral blood or thyroid tissue (not recorded which). Receptor source: a woman aged 18-30 years with Graves' hyperthyroidism.

The chain carries TRBV7-9 and TRBJ1-2; maybe TRBD1 (5 bases). CDR1 and CDR2 from the germline V gene are SEHNR and FQNEAQ (reference sequence). With 3 bases removed from V and 6 bases from J, the gap between germline ends came to 14 bases. The CDR3 extends over 14 amino acids. Here the CDR3 DNA reads TGTGCCAGCAGCTTGGGGACGGCTGACCATGGCTACACCTTC. This codes for CASSLGTADHGYTF.

This clonotype was seen repeatedly, ten times or more. The chain joins TRBV20-1 to TRBJ1-1, with 7 positions matching TRBD1. CDR3 size: 16 residues. After removal of 1 base from V and 5 bases from J, the junction contained 13 bases not matched to a gene. From germline, CDR1 is DFQATT and CDR2 SNEGSKA (reference sequence). CDR3 DNA: TGCAGTGCTAGAGCTGCCAACAGGGGTTCGGATACTGAAGCTTTCTTT. Protein product: CSARAANRGSDTEAFF.

There are many counts of this clonotype. The rearrangement joins TRBV5-1 to TRBJ2-7; D perhaps matches TRBD1 (5 bases). Germline V gene data show CDR1 as SGHRS and CDR2 as YFSETQ. V was clipped by 2 bases and J by 3 bases, with 9 bases between them. The length of the CDR3 is 13 residues. The CDR3 nucleotides read TGCGCCAGCAGCTTCAGGGAATACTACGAGCAGTACTTC. Its translation is CASSFREYYEQYF.

The table lists this clonotype with many counts. The genes are TRBV18 and TRBJ2-7; D not resolved. V lost 2 bases and J lost 7, with 9 bases in between. Germline V gene lookup returns CDR1 KGHSH and CDR2 LQKENI. The CDR3 is made up of 12 amino acids. The CDR3 nucleotides read TGTGCCAGCTCACCAAGCATAGGGGAGCAGTACTTC. Translated, it gives CASSPSIGEQYF.

This clonotype came up a few times. This sequence joins TRBV19 and TRBJ2-2; 11 bases map to TRBD2. Germline V CDR1 and CDR2: LNHDA, SQIVND (reference sequence). V gave up 7 bases and J gave up 4 bases; unmatched junction bases: 17. This CDR3 region has 19 residues. This CDR3 is CASTSETSGTRYFTGELFF. The CDR3 nucleotides read TGTGCCAGTACCTCGGAGACTAGCGGGACAAGATATTTCACCGGGGAGCTGTTTTTT.

V is TRBV15 and J is TRBJ2-6; maybe TRBD2 (6 bases). The germline gives CDR1 LNHNV, CDR2 YYDKDF (reference sequence). Between the trimmed V and J ends, which lost 2 bases and 3 bases, there was a span of 8 bases. The CDR3 runs to 15 residues. The CDR3, as DNA: TGTGCCACCAGCAGATCGCGGGGTGGGGCCAACGTCCTGACTTTC. This encodes CATSRSRGGANVLTF.

This clonotype was counted ten times or more. The chain carries TRBV4-1 and TRBJ1-5; D ambiguous. The germline V gene has CDR1 MGHRA and CDR2 YSYEKL. The CDR3 extends over 13 amino acids. Between the trimmed V and J ends, which lost 2 bases and 8 bases, there was a span of 10 bases. The CDR3 spells CASSQQLKEPQHF. The CDR3 coding sequence is TGCGCCAGCAGCCAACAACTGAAGGAGCCCCAGCATTTT.

The gene calls are TRBV9 and TRBJ2-5; 10 bases map to TRBD1. The J call is uncertain, as TRBJ2-1 better fits the DNA end. The CDR3 contains 19 residues. CDR1 is SGDLS, CDR2 YYNGEE, per germline. CDR3 sequence reads: CASSVNPRTGGDSYNEQFF. CDR3 coding DNA: TGTGCCAGCAGCGTAAACCCTCGGACAGGGGGGGACTCCTACAATGAGCAGTTCTTC.

The chain has TRBV2 and TRBJ2-7; D is possibly TRBD1 (6 bases). With 3 bases removed from V and 7 bases from J, the gap between germline ends came to 13 bases. From germline, CDR1 is SNHLY and CDR2 FYNNEI. The CDR3 extends over 13 amino acids. The CDR3 bases are TGTGCCAGCAGTGAGCTGGGGGCAGGGGAGCAGTACTTC. Protein: CASSELGAGEQYF.

There are many counts of this clonotype. The rearrangement links TRBV20-1 to TRBJ1-5; 7 bases are a match to TRBD1. The V gene end was trimmed by 3 bases and the J gene end by 2 bases; junction bases not matched to a gene: 4. CDR1 and CDR2 from the germline V gene are DFQATT and SNEGSKA (reference sequence). The CDR3 is made up of 14 amino acids. For the CDR3, the DNA is TGCAGTGCTAGGAGGGGGCTCGGCAATCAGCCCCAGCATTTT. It encodes CSARRGLGNQPQHF.

The count of this clonotype is one. The chain is built from TRBV12-5 and TRBJ1-2; 7 nucleotides align to TRBD1. Germline assignment: CDR1 LGHNT and CDR2 FRNRAP. CDR3 length: 14 residues. The ends lost 2 bases at V and 8 bases at J; junction bases unmatched: 8. This chain's CDR3 is CASGLKTGRAGYTF. The CDR3, as DNA: TGTGCTAGTGGTTTGAAGACAGGGAGAGCGGGCTACACCTTC. The full variable domain, completed using reference TRBV12-5 and TRBJ1-2, is DARVTQTPRHKVTEMGQEVTMRCQPILGHNTVFWYRQTMMQGLELLAYFRNRAPLDDSGMPKDRFSAEMPDATLATLKIQPSEPRDSAVYFCASGLKTGRAGYTFGSGTRLTVV.

This clonotype has a count of ten or more. J is TRBJ1-1 and V is TRBV2; D not resolved. The V gene lost 6 bases and the J gene lost 7 bases, with 9 bases spanning the gap. CDR3 length equals 11 residues. Looked up from germline, CDR1 is SNHLY and CDR2 is FYNNEI. In DNA, the CDR3 is TGTGCCAGCAGGGGAGGGTTTGAAGCTTTCTTT. Encoded protein: CASRGGFEAFF.

The rearrangement links TRBV2 to TRBJ2-5, with TRBD2 matching over 7 bases. The J segment lost 5 bases and the V segment lost 3 bases, leaving 6 bases of the junction unmatched. Germline lookup yields CDR1 SNHLY and CDR2 FYNNEI. The CDR3 length is 14 residues. Written as DNA, the CDR3 is TGTGCCAGCAGTGAGGCGGGAGAGGAGGAGACCCAGTACTTC. Protein product: CASSEAGEEETQYF.

The CDR3 reads CAWSAIYTGELFF. In DNA form, the CDR3 reads TGTGCCTGGAGCGCGATATACACCGGGGAGCTGTTTTTT. The chain links TRBV30 to TRBJ2-2; D not resolved. This CDR3 is built from 13 residues. CDR1 is GTSNPN, CDR2 SVGIG, per germline (reference sequence). Trimming left V 3 bases short and J 3 bases short, with 8 bases between.

This clonotype was seen at least ten times. The gene calls are TRBV10-3 and TRBJ1-1; D unresolved. The CDR3 has 11 residues. Trimming cost V 11 bases and J 3 bases, with 10 bases left between them. The germline CDR1 and CDR2 sequences are ENHRY and SYGVKD. In DNA form, the CDR3 reads TGTGCCTTTCCCGGGGACACTGAAGCTTTCTTT. The encoded protein is CAFPGDTEAFF.

This clonotype has ten or more counts. This rearrangement joins TRBV29-1 to TRBJ2-7; 10 bases fit TRBD2. This CDR3 has 13 residues. Germline assignment: CDR1 SQVTM and CDR2 ANQGSEA. V gave up 6 bases and J gave up 3 bases; unmatched junction bases: 5. The DNA of the CDR3 is TGCAGCGTCATAGCGGGAGGTCGCTACGAGCAGTACTTC. This encodes CSVIAGGRYEQYF.

Regarding this clonotype: Sequence at one end of the junction differs from germline and may be a read error. CDR3 bases: TGCAGCCAGAATGGGGATATCCATGGTTACACCTTC. It is translated as CSQNGDIHGYTF. The gene calls are TRBV29-1 and TRBJ1-2; D remains ambiguous. CDR1 is SQVTM and CDR2 is ANQGSEA in the germline V gene. This CDR3 has 12 residues.

The chain employs TRBV10-3 and TRBJ1-1; 7 positions match TRBD1. The germline gives CDR1 ENHRY, CDR2 SYGVKD. The J segment lost 5 bases and the V segment lost 7 bases, leaving 22 bases of the junction unmatched. CDR3 length: 18 residues. The CDR3 reads CAITTSGLYEGARTEAFF. The CDR3 region has the DNA TGTGCCATCACGACCTCGGGACTTTACGAGGGGGCGAGAACTGAAGCTTTCTTT.

The sample holds many counts of this clonotype. This chain links TRBV7-6 with TRBJ2-7; D is undetermined. The CDR3 runs to 15 residues. V lost 1 base and J lost 0, with 10 bases in between. CDR1 is SGHVS, CDR2 FNYEAQ, per germline. Here the CDR3 reads CASSLGAASSYEQYF. DNA for the CDR3: TGTGCCAGCAGCTTAGGCGCGGCAAGCTCCTACGAGCAGTACTTC.

About this clonotype: A much larger clone sits a single nucleotide away, making a read error possible. The chain has TRBV24-1 and TRBJ1-4; 8 nucleotides agree with TRBD1. The CDR3 totals 15 residues. Trimming took 3 bases from V and 4 from J; bases not matched to a gene: 3. CDR1 and CDR2 (germline): KGHDR, SFDVKD. The CDR3 nucleotides read TGTGCCACCAGTGATCTGACAGGGGATAATGAAAAACTGTTTTTT. It is translated as CATSDLTGDNEKLFF.

V and J are TRBV24-1 and TRBJ2-2; 10 bases agree with TRBD2. Per germline, CDR1 KGHDR and CDR2 SFDVKD. CDR3 length: 14 amino acids. Trimming removed 6 bases from V and 8 bases from J; junction bases left unmatched: 5. The CDR3, as DNA: TGTGCCACCAGTCTAGCGGGAGTAACTGGGGAGCTGTTTTTT. This gives the protein CATSLAGVTGELFF.

Many counts were recorded for this clonotype. Written as DNA, the CDR3 is TGTGCCACCAGTGGACAGGGGCTAGGAGAGACCCAGTACTTC. As protein: CATSGQGLGETQYF. The rearrangement uses TRBV24-1 and TRBJ2-5, with 8 nucleotides matching TRBD1. The CDR3 covers 14 residues. Germline CDR1 is KGHDR and CDR2 is SFDVKD. With 5 bases clipped from V and 4 bases from J, the junction kept 5 bases outside the gene matches.

To note about this clonotype: Here the CDR3 omits its conserved ending phenylalanine or tryptophan, so a read error is the likely source. The DNA is omitted, as the CDR3 cannot be located on it reliably, and the CDR3 follows TCRdb's listing. The gene calls are TRBV15 and TRBJ2-5; TRBD2 is the table's D call, not checked against the DNA. A total of 12 residues make up the CDR3, ends included. Germline lookup yields CDR1 LNHNV and CDR2 YYDKDF (reference sequence). The CDR3 spells CATGGVRETQYL.

At least ten counts were recorded for this clonotype. The chain links TRBV7-9 to TRBJ2-7, with a tentative D call TRBD1 (5 bases). V lost 0 bases and J lost 5, with 11 bases in between. The germline gives CDR1 SEHNR, CDR2 FQNEAQ (reference sequence). This CDR3 has 14 amino acids. DNA of the CDR3: TGTGCCAGCAGCTTAGCGCCAGGGTCTCACGAGCAGTACTTC. This gives the protein CASSLAPGSHEQYF.